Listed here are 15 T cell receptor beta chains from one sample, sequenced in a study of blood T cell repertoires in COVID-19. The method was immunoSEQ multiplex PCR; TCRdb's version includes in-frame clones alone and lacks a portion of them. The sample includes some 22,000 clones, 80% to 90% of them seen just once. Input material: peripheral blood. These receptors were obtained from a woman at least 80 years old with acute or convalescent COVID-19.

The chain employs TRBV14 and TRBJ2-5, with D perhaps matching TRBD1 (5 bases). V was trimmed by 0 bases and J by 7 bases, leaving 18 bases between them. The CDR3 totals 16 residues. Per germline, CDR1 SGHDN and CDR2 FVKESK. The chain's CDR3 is CASSQDPGRVGVTQYF. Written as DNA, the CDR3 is TGTGCCAGCAGCCAAGATCCCGGCAGGGTAGGAGTGACCCAGTACTTC.

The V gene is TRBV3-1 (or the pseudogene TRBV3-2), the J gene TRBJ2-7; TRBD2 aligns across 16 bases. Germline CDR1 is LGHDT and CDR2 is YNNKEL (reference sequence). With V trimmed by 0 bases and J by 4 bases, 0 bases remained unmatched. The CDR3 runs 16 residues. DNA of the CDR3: TGTGCCAGCAGCCAAGAGGGACTAGCGGGAGGGTACGAGCAGTACTTC. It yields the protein CASSQEGLAGGYEQYF.

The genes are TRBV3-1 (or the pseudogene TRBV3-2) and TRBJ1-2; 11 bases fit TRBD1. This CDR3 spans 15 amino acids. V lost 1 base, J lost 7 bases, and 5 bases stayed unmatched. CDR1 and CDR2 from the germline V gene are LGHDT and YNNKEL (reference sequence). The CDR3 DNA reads TGTGCCAGCAGCCAAGGAGGACAGGGGGCGGTTGGCTACACCTTC. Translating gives CASSQGGQGAVGYTF.

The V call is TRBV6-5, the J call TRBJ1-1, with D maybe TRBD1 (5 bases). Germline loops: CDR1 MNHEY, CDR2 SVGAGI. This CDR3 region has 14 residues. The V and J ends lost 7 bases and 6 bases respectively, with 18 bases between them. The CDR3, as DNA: TGTGCCAGCATCCCTAGTGGGGCAGGAGCTGAAGCTTTCTTT. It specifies CASIPSGAGAEAFF.

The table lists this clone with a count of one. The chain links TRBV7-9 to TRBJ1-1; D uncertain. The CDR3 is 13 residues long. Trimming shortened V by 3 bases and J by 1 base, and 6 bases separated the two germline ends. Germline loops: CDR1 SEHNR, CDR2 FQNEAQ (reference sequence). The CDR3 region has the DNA TGTGCCAGCAGCTTGGAGGGGAACACTGAAGCTTTCTTT. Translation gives CASSLEGNTEAFF.

CDR3 region: CASRSTGGSLLAFF. The CDR3 coding sequence is TGTGCCAGCAGATCAACAGGGGGGTCCTTGTTAGCTTTCTTT. This chain uses TRBV6-5 with TRBJ1-1; TRBD1 matches at 8 bases. This CDR3 has 14 residues. Germline loops: CDR1 MNHEY, CDR2 SVGAGI. The trim removed 6 bases at V and 10 bases at J, leaving 13 bases unmatched.

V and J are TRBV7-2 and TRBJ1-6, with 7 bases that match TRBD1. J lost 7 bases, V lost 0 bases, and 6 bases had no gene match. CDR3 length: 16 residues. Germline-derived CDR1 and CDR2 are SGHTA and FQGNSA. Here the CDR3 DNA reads TGTGCCAGCAGCTTAGCCCTAGGACAGGCGAATTCACCCCTCCACTTT. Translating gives CASSLALGQANSPLHF.

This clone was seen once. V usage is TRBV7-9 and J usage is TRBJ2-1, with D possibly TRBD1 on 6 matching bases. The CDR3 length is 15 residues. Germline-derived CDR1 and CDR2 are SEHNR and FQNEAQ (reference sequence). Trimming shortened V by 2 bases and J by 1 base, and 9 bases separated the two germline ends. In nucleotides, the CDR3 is TGTGCCAGCAGCTTATCAGGGACATCCTACAATGAGCAGTTCTTC. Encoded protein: CASSLSGTSYNEQFF.

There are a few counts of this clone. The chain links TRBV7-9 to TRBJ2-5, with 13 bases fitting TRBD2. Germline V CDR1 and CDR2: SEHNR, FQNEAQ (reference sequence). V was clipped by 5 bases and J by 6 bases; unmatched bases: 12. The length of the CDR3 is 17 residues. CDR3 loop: CASSPQRLAGGTKTQYF. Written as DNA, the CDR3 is TGTGCCAGCAGCCCACAGCGACTAGCGGGAGGCACGAAGACCCAGTACTTC.

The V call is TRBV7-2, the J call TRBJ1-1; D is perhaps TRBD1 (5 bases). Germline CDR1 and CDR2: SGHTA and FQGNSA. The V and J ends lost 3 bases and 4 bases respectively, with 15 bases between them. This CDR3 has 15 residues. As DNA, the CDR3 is TGTGCCAGCAGCTTTTCCCGCAGGGCTGGCACTGAAGCTTTCTTT. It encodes CASSFSRRAGTEAFF.

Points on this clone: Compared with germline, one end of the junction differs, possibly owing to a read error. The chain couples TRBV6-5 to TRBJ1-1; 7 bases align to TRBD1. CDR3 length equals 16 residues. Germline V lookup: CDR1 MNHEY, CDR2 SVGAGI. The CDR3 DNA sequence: TGTGCCAGCAGCTACTCTTCCGGGACAGTGAACACTGAAGCTTTCTTT. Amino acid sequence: CASSYSSGTVNTEAFF.

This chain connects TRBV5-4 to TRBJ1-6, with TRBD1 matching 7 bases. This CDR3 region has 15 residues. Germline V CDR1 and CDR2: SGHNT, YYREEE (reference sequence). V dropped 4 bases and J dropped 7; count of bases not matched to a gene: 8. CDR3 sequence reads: CASSRRQGGNSPLHF. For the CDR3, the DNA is TGTGCCAGCAGCCGGAGACAGGGCGGGAATTCACCCCTCCACTTT.

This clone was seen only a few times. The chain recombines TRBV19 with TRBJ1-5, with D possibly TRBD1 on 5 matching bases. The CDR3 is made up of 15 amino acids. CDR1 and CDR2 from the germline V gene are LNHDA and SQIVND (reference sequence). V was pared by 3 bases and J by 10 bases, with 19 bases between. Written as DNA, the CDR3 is TGTGCCAGTAGTATGGTGGGGCAGGGCTTATACCCCCAGCATTTT. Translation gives CASSMVGQGLYPQHF.

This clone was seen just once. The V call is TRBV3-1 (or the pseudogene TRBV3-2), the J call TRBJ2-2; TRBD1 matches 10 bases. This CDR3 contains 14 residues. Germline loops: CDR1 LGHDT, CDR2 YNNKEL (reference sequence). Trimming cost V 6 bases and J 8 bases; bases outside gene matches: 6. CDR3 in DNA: TGTGCCAGCAGAACGGACAGGGGGGATGGGGAGCTGTTTTTT. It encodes CASRTDRGDGELFF.

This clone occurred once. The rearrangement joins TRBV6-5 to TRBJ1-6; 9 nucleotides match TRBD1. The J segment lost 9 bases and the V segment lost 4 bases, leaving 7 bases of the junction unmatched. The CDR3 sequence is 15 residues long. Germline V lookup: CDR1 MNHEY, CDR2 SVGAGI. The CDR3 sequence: CASSLGGQGGSPLHF. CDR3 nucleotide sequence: TGTGCCAGCAGTTTGGGGGGACAGGGAGGTTCACCCCTCCACTTT.